This is a list of T cell receptor beta chains from one sample in a study of blood T cells in healthy people across ages. TCRdb independently ran MiXCR on the 5' RACE reads; one entry per CDR3 protein. In the table there are roughly 1,300,000 distinct CDR3 sequences, around 59% of which are singletons. Sequencing input: blood. Every receptor here comes from a young man in good health. Both conserved end residues are part of each CDR3. A D gene is named only where the DNA matches it firmly. Clone size is not always given. Where it is, it says once, few, many or a class for expanded clones.

J | D | length | size | V | CDR3 | DNA
TRBJ2-7 | TRBD1 | 16 | . | TRBV11-2 | CASSQIGQDLSYEQYF | TGTGCCAGCAGCCAGATTGGACAGGATCTCTCCTACGAGCAGTACTTC
TRBJ1-6 | . | 10 | few | TRBV6-1 | CASSDRPLHF | TGTGCCAGCAGTGACCGGCCCCTCCACTTT
TRBJ1-5 | . | 14 | . | TRBV12-3/TRBV12-4 | CASSLYQSNQPQHF | TGTGCCAGCAGTTTGTACCAATCCAATCAGCCCCAGCATTTT
TRBJ2-7 | . | 14 | . | TRBV5-1 | CASSWDGGAYEQYF | TGCGCCAGCAGCTGGGACGGCGGTGCCTACGAGCAGTACTTC
TRBJ2-5 | . | 14 | few | TRBV6-2/TRBV6-3 | CASTDLGQGETQYF | TGTGCCAGCACTGACCTTGGGCAGGGGGAGACCCAGTACTTC
TRBJ2-7 | . | 15 | . | TRBV5-1 | CASSIAGGVSYEQYF | TGCGCCAGCAGCATTGCTGGGGGTGTGTCATACGAGCAGTACTTC
TRBJ1-3 | . | 16 | once | TRBV20-1 | CSARVGRVGSGNTIYF | TGCAGTGCTAGAGTTGGGAGGGTTGGATCTGGAAACACCATATATTTT
TRBJ2-5 | TRBD2 | 16 | . | TRBV6-5 | CASSYTGLAAKETQYF | TGTGCCAGCAGTTACACCGGACTAGCAGCTAAGGAGACCCAGTACTTC
TRBJ2-1 | . | 12 | . | TRBV20-1 | CSARVSGPQQFF | TGCAGTGCTAGAGTTAGTGGGCCCCAGCAGTTCTTC
TRBJ2-1 | . | 11 | once | TRBV7-9 | CASSLPTEQFF | TGTGCCAGCAGCTTACCAACAGAGCAGTTCTTC